This T cell receptor beta chain was sequenced during a study of cytomegalovirus exposure and HLA in healthy donors. Germline trimming cut 4 bases from V and 7 bases from J; bases unmatched to any gene: 12. This CDR3 is built from 16 residues. CDR1 and CDR2 from the germline V gene are SNHLY and FYNNEI. The PCR made use of 60 Vbeta and 13 Jbeta primers. The protocol was immunoSEQ multiplex PCR, while the TCRdb copy is restricted to in-frame clones and leaves out a portion. This repertoire includes around 74,000 clones. Sequenced: PBMCs. This TCR was recovered from a man under 40 in good health and CMV-seronegative. The chain is built from TRBV2 and TRBJ1-2, with 10 bases aligning to TRBD1. CDR3 residues: CASSGRDRGEVSGYTF. CDR3 bases: TGTGCCAGCAGTGGAAGGGACAGGGGTGAAGTGAGTGGCTACACCTTC.